The 17 T cell receptor beta chains below all came from one sample that was sequenced in a study of Ad26.COV2.S vaccination and SARS-CoV-2 variants. Treatment described: some 19 received Ad26.COV2.S at low or high dose, single or two shots; 5 received placebo; per-sample allocation not given. On day 63 after the first injection, vaccine and placebo recipients gave samples. Sequenced by immunoSEQ multiplex PCR; TCRdb stores in-frame clones only, minus some. Seen here are 350,000 to 450,000 clones, approximately 83% observed once, and the top ten hold around 7%. Sequencing used peripheral blood, obtained in a trial of Ad26.COV2.S vaccine versus placebo. All receptors come from a person between 18 and 65 years old who received the Ad26.COV2.S COVID-19 vaccine or a placebo.

This clone has a single count. This chain links TRBV3-1 (or the pseudogene TRBV3-2) with TRBJ1-2; TRBD1 matches at 7 bases. Losses at the gene ends were 5 bases for V and 7 bases for J; bases not matched to a gene: 13. Germline V gene lookup returns CDR1 LGHDT and CDR2 YNNKEL (reference sequence). This CDR3 is 15 amino acids long. CDR3: CASSSLTRGYRGYTF. DNA of the CDR3: TGTGCCAGCAGCTCTTTGACCAGGGGGTACCGTGGCTACACCTTC.

The chain uses TRBV29-1 and TRBJ1-2; the D is unclear. V lost 3 bases to trimming and J lost 5 bases, with 7 bases between them. Germline assignment: CDR1 SQVTM and CDR2 ANQGSEA. The length of the CDR3 is 11 residues. The CDR3 loop is CSVDPGYGYTF. CDR3 bases: TGCAGCGTTGACCCCGGATATGGCTACACCTTC.

The chain couples TRBV14 to TRBJ1-1; 9 bases map to TRBD1. Germline trimming cut 1 base from V and 6 bases from J; bases unmatched to any gene: 3. Germline CDR1 SGHDN, CDR2 FVKESK. The CDR3 is made up of 14 amino acids. CDR3 region: CASSQGRQGAEAFF. The CDR3 bases are TGTGCCAGCAGCCAAGGCAGACAGGGGGCTGAAGCTTTCTTT.

The genes are TRBV5-1 and TRBJ2-5, with 13 bases matching TRBD2. Germline CDR1 and CDR2: SGHRS and YFSETQ. V trimming: 4 bases; J trimming: 7 bases; junction bases outside the gene matches: 10. The CDR3 spans 16 residues. CDR3 in amino acids: CASSGGTSGVQGTQYF. CDR3 coding DNA: TGCGCCAGCAGCGGGGGGACTAGCGGGGTTCAGGGGACCCAGTACTTC.

The chain couples TRBV4-2 to TRBJ1-4; 10 nucleotides line up with TRBD1. CDR1 is LGHNA and CDR2 is YNFKEQ in the germline V gene. V was clipped by 0 bases and J by 8 bases; unmatched bases: 6. The CDR3 spans 16 residues. Written as DNA, the CDR3 is TGTGCCAGCAGCCAAGATAGGACAGGGGGACGGGAAAAACTGTTTTTT. Amino acid sequence: CASSQDRTGGREKLFF.

This sequence joins TRBV18 and TRBJ2-7, with D unresolved. This CDR3 region has 13 residues. Trimming took 5 bases from V and 6 from J, leaving 14 bases between them. Germline CDR1 reads KGHSH; CDR2 reads LQKENI. CDR3 in DNA: TGTGCCAGCTCATCTCTAGGTTTCGGCGAGCAGTACTTC. It yields the protein CASSSLGFGEQYF.

The CDR3 nucleotides are TGTGCCAGCAGCCTGGACAGGGCAGCCGGCTACACCTTC. This encodes CASSLDRAAGYTF. This chain uses TRBV3-1 (or the pseudogene TRBV3-2) with TRBJ1-2, with 8 nucleotides matching TRBD1. The V segment lost 4 bases and the J segment 8 bases; nucleotides outside the gene matches: 6. CDR3 length equals 13 residues. From germline, CDR1 is LGHDT and CDR2 YNNKEL (reference sequence).

This clone was seen only once. The chain couples TRBV27 to TRBJ2-5; possibly TRBD2 for D (6 bases). This CDR3 comprises 16 residues. CDR1 MNHEY and CDR2 SMNVEV come from the germline V gene (reference sequence). Between the trimmed V and J ends, which lost 6 bases and 5 bases, there was a span of 22 bases. DNA for the CDR3: TGTGCCAGCAGCCGCTCCGTGCGGGATAGAGGGGAGACCCAGTACTTC. This sequence encodes CASSRSVRDRGETQYF.

The CDR3 DNA sequence: TGTGCCAGCAGCCAATTGTACAGGGGTGGCACTGAAGCTTTCTTT. Translated, it gives CASSQLYRGGTEAFF. The chain carries TRBV3-1 (or the pseudogene TRBV3-2) and TRBJ1-1; 7 nucleotides match TRBD1. The junction had 7 bases not matched to a gene; V was cut back by 2 bases and J by 4 bases. Germline V gene data show CDR1 as LGHDT and CDR2 as YNNKEL (reference sequence). This CDR3 is built from 15 residues.

The J gene is TRBJ2-1, the V gene TRBV6-1, with D possibly TRBD1 on 6 matching bases. The V and J ends lost 0 bases and 7 bases respectively, with 16 bases between them. There are 16 residues in the CDR3. CDR1 and CDR2 from the germline V gene are MNHNS and SASEGT. CDR3 protein: CASSEAGARTQNEQFF. In DNA, the CDR3 is TGTGCCAGCAGTGAAGCGGGGGCAAGGACTCAAAATGAGCAGTTCTTC.

The V and J genes are TRBV27 and TRBJ1-1, with 7 bases that match TRBD1. Looked up from germline, CDR1 is MNHEY and CDR2 is SMNVEV (reference sequence). This CDR3 has 12 residues. V gave up 6 bases and J gave up 11 bases; unmatched junction bases: 9. CDR3 bases: TGTGCCAGCAGCGCGTGGACAGGACTCGCTTTCTTT. This codes for CASSAWTGLAFF.

This rearrangement joins TRBV10-2 to TRBJ2-7; D perhaps matches TRBD1 (6 bases). The V gene lost 2 bases and the J gene lost 1 base, with 15 bases spanning the gap. CDR1 is WSHSY and CDR2 is SAAADI in the germline V gene. The CDR3 spans 16 residues. In DNA form, the CDR3 reads TGCGCCAGCAGTGAGGGCCAGGGGATTCGTTCCTACGAGCAGTACTTC. It translates to CASSEGQGIRSYEQYF.

The chain combines TRBV3-1 (or the pseudogene TRBV3-2) with TRBJ1-2; TRBD1 aligns across 10 bases. This CDR3 comprises 14 residues. Trimming removed 1 base from V and 9 bases from J; junction bases left unmatched: 5. Germline V gene sequence: CDR1 LGHDT, CDR2 YNNKEL (reference sequence). CDR3 protein: CASSQGQGARSYTF. CDR3 nucleotides: TGTGCCAGCAGCCAAGGACAGGGGGCGAGGAGCTACACCTTC.

The J gene is TRBJ2-1, the V gene TRBV6-5, with D maybe TRBD1 (5 bases). The length of the CDR3 is 15 residues. V shed 5 bases and J shed 6 bases, with 17 bases lying between them. Germline V CDR1 and CDR2: MNHEY, SVGAGI. In nucleotides, the CDR3 is TGTGCCAGCAGTCTAGACAGACATGTCAGCAATGAGCAGTTCTTC. Translation: CASSLDRHVSNEQFF.

The chain employs TRBV10-3 and TRBJ1-4; D unclear. The V gene lost 5 bases and the J gene lost 4 bases, with 8 bases spanning the gap. Germline V gives CDR1 ENHRY, CDR2 SYGVKD. The CDR3 totals 13 residues. Here the CDR3 reads CAISRPGNEKLFF. CDR3 DNA sequence: TGTGCCATCAGTCGCCCGGGTAATGAAAAACTGTTTTTT.

As regards this clone: Additional DNA sequences in this sample encode the identical CDR3. The V and J genes are TRBV6-5 and TRBJ1-5; D remains ambiguous. This CDR3 spans 15 amino acids. V lost 0 bases and J 1 base, leaving 7 bases between the germline ends. Germline V gene lookup returns CDR1 MNHEY and CDR2 SVGAGI. CDR3 region: CASSYSKRSNQPQHF. The CDR3 DNA reads as TGTGCCAGCAGTTACTCGAAACGAAGCAATCAGCCCCAGCATTTT.

The sample holds one count of this clone. This sequence joins TRBV7-6 and TRBJ1-2; the D gene is possibly TRBD1 (5 bases). This CDR3 has 14 residues. Germline V gene data show CDR1 as SGHVS and CDR2 as FNYEAQ. The V end was cut by 4 bases, the J end by 4 bases, with 13 bases between. The CDR3: CASSSRDGPYGYTF. The CDR3, as DNA: TGTGCCAGCAGCTCCCGGGACGGACCCTATGGCTACACCTTC.